This TCR beta chain was captured in a study of CD8 T cells in ankylosing spondylitis. MiXCR was run by TCRdb on the 5' RACE reads, yielding one entry per CDR3 protein. Seen here are 190,000 or so distinct CDR3 sequences, 9.5% to 15% observed once, and the top ten hold 16%. V shed 7 bases and J shed 1 base, with 14 bases lying between them. The CDR3 consists of 16 residues. Germline values: CDR1 MNHEY, CDR2 SVGEGT. The receptor comes from a male donor with ankylosing spondylitis or in good health (not recorded which). This chain connects TRBV6-2 or TRBV6-3 to TRBJ2-6; possible D gene TRBD2, 5 bases. The material sequenced was blood, either unsorted or a sorted T cell fraction (not recorded which). The CDR3 region is CASTPRAVSGANVLTF. In DNA form, the CDR3 reads TGTGCCAGCACCCCGAGGGCGGTATCTGGGGCCAACGTCCTGACTTTC.